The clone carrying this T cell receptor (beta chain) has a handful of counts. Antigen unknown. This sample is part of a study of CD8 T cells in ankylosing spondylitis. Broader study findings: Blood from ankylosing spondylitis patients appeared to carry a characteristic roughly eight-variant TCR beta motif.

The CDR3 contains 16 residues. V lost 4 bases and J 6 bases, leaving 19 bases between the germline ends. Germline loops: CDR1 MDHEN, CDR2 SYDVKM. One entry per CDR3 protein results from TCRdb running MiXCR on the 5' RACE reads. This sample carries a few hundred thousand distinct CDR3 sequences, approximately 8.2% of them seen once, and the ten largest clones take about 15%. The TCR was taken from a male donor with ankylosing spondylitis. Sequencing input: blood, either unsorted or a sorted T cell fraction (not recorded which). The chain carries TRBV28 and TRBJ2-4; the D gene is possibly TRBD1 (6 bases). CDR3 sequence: CASSSHGTYDTNIQYF. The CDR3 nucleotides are TGTGCCAGCAGTTCCCATGGGACATACGACACAAACATTCAGTACTTC.